This TCR beta chain was found in a study of human T cells and chemical hapten exposure. General observations from the study: Expanded TCR sets contained significantly more large CDR3 similarity clusters than controls.

Details on this clonotype: The antigen is not known.

TCRdb re-called the RACE reads with MiXCR, one entry per CDR3 protein. The sample contains 79,000 or so distinct CDR3 sequences, 9% to 12% of which appear only once. Regarding time point: patch test 1, 2 weeks after DPC sensitization. Described treatment: therapeutic diphenylcyclopropenone sensitization with weekly scalp DPC. CDR3 length: 14 residues. V was pared by 4 bases and J by 7 bases, with 11 bases between. Looked up from germline, CDR1 is LGHNA and CDR2 is YNFKEQ. The source of this sequence is a woman aged 45-60 years with alopecia areata. Some clones in this sample may be carry-over from other donors' samples. The genes are TRBV4-2 and TRBJ1-6; D is unclear. Specimen: whole blood, collected in connection with sensitization to the hapten diphenylcyclopropenone (DPC). The CDR3: CASSLPAQNSPLHF. The CDR3 region has the DNA TGTGCCAGCAGCCTACCGGCGCAAAATTCACCCCTCCACTTT.